This paragraph reports one T cell receptor (beta chain). Measured with immunoSEQ multiplex PCR; TCRdb has only the in-frame clones, and not every one. The sample has about 120,000 clones, approximately 87% seen once. The sample is drawn from a study of control samples from healthy donors and cancer patients. This CDR3 is built from 14 residues. Trimming left V 3 bases short and J 5 bases short, with 16 bases between. Per the germline V gene, CDR1 is GTSNPN and CDR2 is SVGIG (reference sequence). The sequenced sample consisted of blood. This clonotype originated in a young man in good health. V gene TRBV30 combines with J gene TRBJ1-1; the D gene is possibly TRBD1 (5 bases). The CDR3 region has the DNA TGTGCCTGGAGAACCGGGCCGGGGGGGACTGAAGCTTTCTTT. Encoded protein: CAWRTGPGGTEAFF.